This T cell receptor beta chain was recorded in a study of shared T cell receptors in the human thymus. V was clipped by 2 bases and J by 4 bases; unmatched bases: 0. Per germline, CDR1 MNHNY and CDR2 SVGAGI (reference sequence). The CDR3 loop spans 15 amino acids. Produced via immunoSEQ multiplex PCR; TCRdb's table is partial and in-frame only. Of hundreds of thousands of clones listed, more than 75% are singletons. The same data also went into a second study, on human thymus T cells.

V is TRBV6-6 and J is TRBJ2-2, with 11 nucleotides matching TRBD1. Sequencing input: thymocytes. The sequence was collected from a boy under three years old with a congenital heart defect. The CDR3 here is CASSYGTGGTGELFF. The CDR3 nucleotides read TGTGCCAGCAGTTACGGGACAGGGGGCACCGGGGAGCTGTTTTTT.